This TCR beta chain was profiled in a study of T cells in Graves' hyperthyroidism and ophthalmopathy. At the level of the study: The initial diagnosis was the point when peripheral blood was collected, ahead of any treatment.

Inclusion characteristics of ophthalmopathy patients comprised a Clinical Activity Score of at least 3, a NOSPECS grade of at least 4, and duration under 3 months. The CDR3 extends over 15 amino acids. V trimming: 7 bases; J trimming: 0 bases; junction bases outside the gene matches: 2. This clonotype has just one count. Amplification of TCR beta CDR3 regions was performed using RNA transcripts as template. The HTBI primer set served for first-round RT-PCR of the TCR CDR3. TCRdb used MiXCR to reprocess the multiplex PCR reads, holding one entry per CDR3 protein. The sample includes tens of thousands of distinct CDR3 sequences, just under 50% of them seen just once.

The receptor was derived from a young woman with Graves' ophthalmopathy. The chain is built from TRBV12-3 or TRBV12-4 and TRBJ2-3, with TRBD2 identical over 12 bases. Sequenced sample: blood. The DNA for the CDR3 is TGTGCCAGCATAACTAGCGGGAGGAGCACAGATACGCAGTATTTT. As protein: CASITSGRSTDTQYF.